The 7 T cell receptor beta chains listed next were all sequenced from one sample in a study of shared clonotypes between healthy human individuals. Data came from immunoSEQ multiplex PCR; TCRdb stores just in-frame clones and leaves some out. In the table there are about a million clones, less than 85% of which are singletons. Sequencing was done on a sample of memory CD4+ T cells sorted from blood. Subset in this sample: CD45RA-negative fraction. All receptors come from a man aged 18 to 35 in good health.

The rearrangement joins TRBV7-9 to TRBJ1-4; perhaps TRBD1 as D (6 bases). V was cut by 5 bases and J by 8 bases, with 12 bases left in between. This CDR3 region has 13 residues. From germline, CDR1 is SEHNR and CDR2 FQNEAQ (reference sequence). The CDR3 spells CASSRSGGEKLFF. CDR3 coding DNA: TGTGCCAGCAGCCGTTCGGGGGGCGAAAAACTGTTTTTT.

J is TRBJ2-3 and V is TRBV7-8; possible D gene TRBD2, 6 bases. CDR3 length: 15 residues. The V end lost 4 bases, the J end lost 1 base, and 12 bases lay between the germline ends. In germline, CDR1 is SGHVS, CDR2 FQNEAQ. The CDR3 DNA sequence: TGTGCCAGCAGCTCCGGGACTTACGGCACAGATACGCAGTATTTT. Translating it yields CASSSGTYGTDTQYF.

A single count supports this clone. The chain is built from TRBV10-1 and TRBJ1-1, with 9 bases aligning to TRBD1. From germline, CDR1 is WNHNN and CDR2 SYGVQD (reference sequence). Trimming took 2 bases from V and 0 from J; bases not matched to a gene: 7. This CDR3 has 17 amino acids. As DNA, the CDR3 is TGCGCCAGCAGTGAGCCGGGACAGGGCGTTATGAACACTGAAGCTTTCTTT. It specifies CASSEPGQGVMNTEAFF.

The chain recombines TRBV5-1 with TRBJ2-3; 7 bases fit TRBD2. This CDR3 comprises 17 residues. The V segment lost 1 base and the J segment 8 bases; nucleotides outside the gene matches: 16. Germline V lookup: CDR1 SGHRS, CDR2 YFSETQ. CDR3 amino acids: CASSLFRLAELDTTQYF. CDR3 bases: TGCGCCAGCAGCTTGTTTCGACTAGCCGAACTTGATACTACGCAGTATTTT.

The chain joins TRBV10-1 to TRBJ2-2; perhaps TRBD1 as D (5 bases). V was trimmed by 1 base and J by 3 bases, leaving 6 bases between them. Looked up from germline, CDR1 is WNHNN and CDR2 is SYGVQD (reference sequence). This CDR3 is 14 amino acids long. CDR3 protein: CASSEWGDTGELFF. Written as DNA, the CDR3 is TGCGCCAGCAGTGAGTGGGGCGACACCGGGGAGCTGTTTTTT.

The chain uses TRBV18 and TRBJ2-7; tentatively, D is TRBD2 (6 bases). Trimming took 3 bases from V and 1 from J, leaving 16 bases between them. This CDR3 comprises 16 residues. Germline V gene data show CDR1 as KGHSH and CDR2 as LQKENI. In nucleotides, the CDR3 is TGTGCCAGCTCACCCGCCATGGCGGGATCATCCTACGAGCAGTACTTC. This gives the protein CASSPAMAGSSYEQYF.

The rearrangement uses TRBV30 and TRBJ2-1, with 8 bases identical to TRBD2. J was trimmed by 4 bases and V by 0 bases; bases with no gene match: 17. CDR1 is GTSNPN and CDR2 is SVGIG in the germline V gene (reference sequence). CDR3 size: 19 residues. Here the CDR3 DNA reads TGTGCCTGGAGTGTATCCTCCCAGCACCCCAGCGGGAGTTACAATGAGCAGTTCTTC. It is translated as CAWSVSSQHPSGSYNEQFF.